A selection of T cell receptor beta chains follows, all from one sample in a study of cytomegalovirus exposure and HLA in healthy donors. Data came from immunoSEQ multiplex PCR; TCRdb stores just in-frame clones and leaves some out. Of about 180,000 clones in the sample, 82% were seen once. Sequencing used PBMCs. The receptors originated from a man in his forties in good health and CMV-seronegative. CDR3s include the opening cysteine and the closing phenylalanine or tryptophan. The D gene is left open where the match is weak. Expanded clones get a size class; other rows say once, few or many, or leave the size out.

J,size,D,V,length,CDR3,DNA
TRBJ1-4,NA,NA,TRBV28,15,CASRRIPSGNEKLFF,TGTGCCAGCAGGCGTATCCCATCGGGTAATGAAAAACTGTTTTTT
TRBJ1-1,NA,NA,TRBV6-6,14,CASSPPDSNTEAFF,TGTGCCAGCAGCCCCCCGGACAGCAACACTGAAGCTTTCTTT
TRBJ2-7,NA,TRBD1,TRBV28,17,CASSLITWGQDSYEQYF,TGTGCCAGCAGTTTAATCACCTGGGGACAGGACTCCTACGAGCAGTACTTC
TRBJ2-7,NA,NA,TRBV7-6,12,CASSLAGGEQYF,TGTGCCAGCAGCTTAGCCGGAGGCGAGCAGTACTTC
TRBJ1-2,NA,TRBD1,TRBV2,14,CASSVIGGVKGYTF,TGTGCCAGCAGTGTCATAGGGGGCGTAAAGGGCTACACCTTC
TRBJ1-2,NA,NA,TRBV29-1,11,CSTWGTDGYTF,TGCAGCACATGGGGCACCGACGGCTACACCTTC
TRBJ2-5,NA,TRBD2,TRBV18,13,CASYAGGRETQYF,TGTGCCAGCTATGCGGGAGGTCGAGAGACCCAGTACTTC
TRBJ2-7,NA,NA,TRBV18,15,CASSPEDGGGYEQYF,TGTGCCAGCTCACCAGAAGACGGCGGCGGCTACGAGCAGTACTTC
TRBJ1-1,NA,NA,TRBV5-1,12,CASRAGTREAFF,TGCGCCAGTCGCGCGGGGACTCGTGAAGCTTTCTTT
TRBJ2-5,NA,TRBD1,TRBV11-2,13,CASSSTGQETQYF,TGTGCCAGCAGCTCGACAGGGCAAGAGACCCAGTACTTC
TRBJ1-2,NA,NA,TRBV11-2,13,CATSSWEGYGYTF,TGTGCCACCTCCTCCTGGGAGGGCTATGGCTACACCTTC
TRBJ2-7,once,NA,TRBV5-8,13,CASTFPSSYEQYF,TGTGCCAGCACCTTTCCCAGCTCCTACGAGCAGTACTTC
TRBJ2-7,NA,TRBD1,TRBV4-3,13,CASGQGQGYEQYF,TGCGCCAGCGGACAGGGGCAGGGCTACGAGCAGTACTTC
TRBJ1-2,few,TRBD1,TRBV11-2,13,CASSFRQGTGYTF,TGTGCCAGCAGCTTCAGACAGGGGACGGGCTACACCTTC
TRBJ2-1,NA,TRBD2,TRBV6-5,13,CASTPKGLGEQFF,TGTGCCAGCACCCCTAAGGGACTAGGGGAGCAGTTCTTC
TRBJ2-7,NA,NA,TRBV4-2,19,CASSQDNPLGTGDSYEQYF,TGTGCCAGCAGCCAGGATAACCCCTTAGGGACTGGAGACTCCTACGAGCAGTACTTC
TRBJ2-5,NA,NA,TRBV27,14,CASSLWGDGETQYF,TGTGCCAGCAGCTTATGGGGGGATGGAGAGACCCAGTACTTC
TRBJ1-4,NA,TRBD1,TRBV7-2,14,CASSSTGGREKLFF,TGTGCCAGCAGCTCGACAGGGGGTCGCGAAAAACTGTTTTTT
TRBJ2-7,NA,NA,TRBV2,13,CASRGAPTYEQYF,TGTGCCAGCAGGGGAGCACCCACCTACGAGCAGTACTTC
TRBJ2-3,NA,TRBD2,TRBV28,20,CASRPTGLAGGLYSPDTQYF,TGTGCCAGCAGGCCAACCGGACTAGCGGGAGGCCTTTATTCCCCAGATACGCAGTATTTT
TRBJ2-1,NA,TRBD2,TRBV4-3,17,CASSQDWASGRVNEQFF,TGCGCCAGCAGCCAAGACTGGGCTAGCGGGAGGGTCAATGAGCAGTTCTTC
TRBJ2-7,NA,TRBD2,TRBV2,14,CARDIAGGGDEQYF,TGTGCCAGGGACATAGCGGGAGGGGGGGACGAGCAGTACTTC
TRBJ1-5,NA,NA,TRBV7-2,17,CASSLAPAGTFNQPQHF,TGTGCCAGCAGCTTAGCGCCCGCAGGGACATTCAATCAGCCCCAGCATTTT
TRBJ2-4,NA,TRBD1,TRBV19,15,CASSIGDRARNIQYF,TGTGCCAGTAGTATAGGGGACAGGGCGAGAAACATTCAGTACTTC
TRBJ1-2,NA,NA,TRBV7-3,16,CASSLMPGRNYYGYTF,TGTGCCAGCAGCTTAATGCCAGGGCGTAACTACTATGGCTACACCTTC
TRBJ2-7,NA,TRBD1,TRBV13,14,CASSLGGSGGEQYF,TGTGCCAGCAGCTTAGGCGGCTCAGGGGGCGAGCAGTACTTC
TRBJ2-6,NA,NA,TRBV27,17,CASTNRLRGAGANVLTF,TGTGCCAGCACCAACCGTCTCAGGGGAGCCGGGGCCAACGTCCTGACTTTC
TRBJ1-1,NA,TRBD1,TRBV7-2,16,CASSPQLGQGTTEAFF,TGTGCCAGCAGCCCCCAACTTGGACAGGGAACAACTGAAGCTTTCTTT
TRBJ2-7,NA,NA,TRBV9,14,CASSIGHGGYEQYF,TGTGCCAGCAGCATTGGACACGGGGGCTACGAGCAGTACTTC
TRBJ1-4,few,NA,TRBV5-6,16,CASSMGLRDFNEKLFF,TGTGCCAGCAGCATGGGACTGAGGGACTTTAATGAAAAACTGTTTTTT
TRBJ2-7,NA,NA,TRBV30,17,CAWSVPRNIISSYEQYF,TGTGCCTGGAGTGTACCACGCAACATAATTTCCTCCTACGAGCAGTACTTC
TRBJ2-7,NA,TRBD1,TRBV7-6,14,CASSLETGPYEQYF,TGTGCCAGCAGCTTAGAGACAGGGCCCTACGAGCAGTACTTC